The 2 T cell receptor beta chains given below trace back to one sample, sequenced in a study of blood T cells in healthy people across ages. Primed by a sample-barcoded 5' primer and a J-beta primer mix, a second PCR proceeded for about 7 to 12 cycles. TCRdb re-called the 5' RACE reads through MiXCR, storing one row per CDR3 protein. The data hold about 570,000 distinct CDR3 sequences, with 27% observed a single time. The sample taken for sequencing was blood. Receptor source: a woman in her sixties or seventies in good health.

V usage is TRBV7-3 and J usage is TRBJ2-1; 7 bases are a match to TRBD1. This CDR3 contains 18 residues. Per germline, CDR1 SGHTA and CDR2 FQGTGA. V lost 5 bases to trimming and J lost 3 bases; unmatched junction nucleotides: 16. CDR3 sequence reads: CASSQRGPGDSLYNEQFF. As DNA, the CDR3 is TGTGCCAGCAGCCAAAGGGGGCCCGGGGACAGTCTCTACAATGAGCAGTTCTTC. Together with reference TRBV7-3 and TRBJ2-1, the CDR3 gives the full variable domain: GAGVSQTPSNKVTEKGKYVELRCDPISGHTALYWYRQSLGQGPEFLIYFQGTGAADDSGLPNDRFFAVRPEGSVSTLKIQRTERGDSAVYLCASSQRGPGDSLYNEQFFGPGTRLTVL.

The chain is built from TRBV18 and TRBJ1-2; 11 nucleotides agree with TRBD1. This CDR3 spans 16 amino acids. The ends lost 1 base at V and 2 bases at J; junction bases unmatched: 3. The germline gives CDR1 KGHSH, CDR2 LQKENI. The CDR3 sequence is CASSPLGQGANYGYTF. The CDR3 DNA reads TGTGCCAGCTCACCACTAGGACAGGGGGCGAACTATGGCTACACCTTC.